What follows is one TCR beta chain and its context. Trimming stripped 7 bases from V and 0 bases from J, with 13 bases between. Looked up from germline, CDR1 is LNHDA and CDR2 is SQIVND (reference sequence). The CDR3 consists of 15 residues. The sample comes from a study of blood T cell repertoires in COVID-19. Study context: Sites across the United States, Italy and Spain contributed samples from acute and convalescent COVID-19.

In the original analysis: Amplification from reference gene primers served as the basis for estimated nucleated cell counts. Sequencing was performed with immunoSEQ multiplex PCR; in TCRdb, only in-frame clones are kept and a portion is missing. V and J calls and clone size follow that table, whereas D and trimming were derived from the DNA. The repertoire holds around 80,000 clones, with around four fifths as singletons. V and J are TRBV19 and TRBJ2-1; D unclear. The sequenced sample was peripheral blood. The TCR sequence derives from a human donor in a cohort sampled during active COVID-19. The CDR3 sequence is CASTMRHLSYNEQFF. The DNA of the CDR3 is TGTGCCAGTACCATGCGGCACCTCTCCTACAATGAGCAGTTCTTC.